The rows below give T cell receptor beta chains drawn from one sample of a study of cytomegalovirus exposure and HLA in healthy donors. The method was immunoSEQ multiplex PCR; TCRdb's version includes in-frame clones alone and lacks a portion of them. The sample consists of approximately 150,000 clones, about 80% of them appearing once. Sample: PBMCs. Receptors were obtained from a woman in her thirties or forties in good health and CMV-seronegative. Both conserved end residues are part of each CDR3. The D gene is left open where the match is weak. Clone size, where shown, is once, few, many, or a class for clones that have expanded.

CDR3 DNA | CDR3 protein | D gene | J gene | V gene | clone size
TGTGCCAGCAGTTGGTCAGGGAAGAGGGGGGAGCTGTTTTTT | CASSWSGKRGELFF | NA | TRBJ2-2 | TRBV28 | few
TGTGCCTCGATAGACAACTCCAATTTGAACACTGAAGCTTTCTTT | CASIDNSNLNTEAFF | NA | TRBJ1-1 | TRBV30 | NA
TGTGCCAGCAGTTTTAGGGGACAGAACACTGAAGCTTTCTTT | CASSFRGQNTEAFF | NA | TRBJ1-1 | TRBV27 | NA
TGTGCCAGCAGCCCGGAGGGAGGGCTCGGCACCGGGGAGCTGTTTTTT | CASSPEGGLGTGELFF | TRBD2 | TRBJ2-2 | TRBV7-3 | NA
TGTGCCAGCAGCTCCTCCCGGGGGGCCGGGAATGAGCAGTTCTTC | CASSSSRGAGNEQFF | NA | TRBJ2-1 | TRBV28 | NA
TGTGCCAGCAGTTACCGACGGGAGGGCCTCGAGCAGTACTTC | CASSYRREGLEQYF | TRBD2 | TRBJ2-7 | TRBV6-5 | NA
TGTGCCAGCAGCCAAGGGGGACCGTATCATGAGCAGTTCTTC | CASSQGGPYHEQFF | NA | TRBJ2-1 | TRBV7-3 | NA
TGCGCCAGCAGCCCCCAGTCGGATACGCAGTATTTT | CASSPQSDTQYF | NA | TRBJ2-3 | TRBV5-1 | NA
TGTGCCAGCAGCACCCAGACTAGCGGATACGAGCAGTACTTC | CASSTQTSGYEQYF | TRBD2 | TRBJ2-7 | TRBV5-4 | once
TGTGCCAGCAGCATAATCAGACAGGGCCCTTTCCTCTATGGCGGCTACACCTTC | CASSIIRQGPFLYGGYTF | TRBD1 | TRBJ1-2 | TRBV5-5 | NA
TGTGCCAGCAGCATGGAAGGGAGAGACACAGATACGCAGTATTTT | CASSMEGRDTDTQYF | NA | TRBJ2-3 | TRBV5-6 | NA
TGCAGCGTTCGGGACGGAGGGAATTACGAGCAGTACTTC | CSVRDGGNYEQYF | NA | TRBJ2-7 | TRBV29-1 | few
TGTGCCAGCAGTGACCGGGGGGGCACAGATACGCAGTATTTT | CASSDRGGTDTQYF | TRBD2 | TRBJ2-3 | TRBV6-4 | few
TGTGCCAGCAGTCACGGACAGGTGGATGGCTACACCTTC | CASSHGQVDGYTF | TRBD1 | TRBJ1-2 | TRBV6-6 | NA
TGCGCCAGCAGCTTGGACCCGGGACAGGGGAATCAGCCCCAGCATTTT | CASSLDPGQGNQPQHF | TRBD1 | TRBJ1-5 | TRBV5-1 | NA
TGTGCCAGCAGCCCACTAGGAGATGAGCAGTTCTTC | CASSPLGDEQFF | NA | TRBJ2-1 | TRBV7-9 | NA
TGTGCCAGCAGCCCTCGGGCCCCGCTAGGGGACTACAATGAGCAGTTCTTC | CASSPRAPLGDYNEQFF | NA | TRBJ2-1 | TRBV7-2 | NA
TGCGCCAGCAGCCCGTACTCGAACACTGAAGCTTTCTTT | CASSPYSNTEAFF | NA | TRBJ1-1 | TRBV4-1 | NA
TGTGCCAGCAGCTTTAGCGGGAGCGATACGCAGTATTTT | CASSFSGSDTQYF | TRBD2 | TRBJ2-3 | TRBV5-4 | NA
TGTGCCAGCAGCCAAGGTCTAGCGGGCCCCAATGAGCAGTTCTTC | CASSQGLAGPNEQFF | TRBD2 | TRBJ2-1 | TRBV14 | NA
TGTGCCAGCAGCTCGGACAGGGGGAGGGAGACCCAGTACTTC | CASSSDRGRETQYF | TRBD1 | TRBJ2-5 | TRBV7-7 | NA
TGTGCCAGCAGCTTAGATGCCGCGTCGGACAACAATGAGCAGTTCTTC | CASSLDAASDNNEQFF | NA | TRBJ2-1 | TRBV7-6 | few
TGTGCCAGCAGCTTCCGGGAGTTCCAAGAGACCCAGTACTTC | CASSFREFQETQYF | NA | TRBJ2-5 | TRBV7-9 | NA
TGCGCCAGCAGCCGCGGACTAGCGGCCTCCTACGAGCAGTACTTC | CASSRGLAASYEQYF | TRBD2 | TRBJ2-7 | TRBV4-1 | NA
TGTGCCAGCAGCTTACTCCCGGACTATTCCGGGGAGCTGTTTTTT | CASSLLPDYSGELFF | NA | TRBJ2-2 | TRBV7-3 | NA